This T cell receptor (beta chain) appears in the sequencing data of a study of T cell changes during pregnancy in multiple sclerosis. Assay used: immunoSEQ multiplex PCR; TCRdb lists only in-frame clones, some missing. The table records under 55,000 clones, around 93% of them present only once. CDR1 and CDR2 (germline): SNHLY, FYNNEI. V was clipped by 4 bases and J by 8 bases, with 9 bases between them. This CDR3 is built from 12 residues. The chain couples TRBV2 to TRBJ2-1, with D possibly being TRBD2 (5 bases). This specimen was CD8+ T cells from peripheral blood mononuclear cells, taken after pregnancy. The TCR was taken from a female donor with multiple sclerosis, enrolled in a pregnancy study. CDR3 amino acids: CASSGAADEQFF. For the CDR3, the DNA is TGTGCCAGCAGTGGGGCAGCGGATGAGCAGTTCTTC.